Following are 17 T cell receptor beta chains from one sample sequenced in a study of blood T cell repertoires in COVID-19. Clones were sequenced by immunoSEQ multiplex PCR, and TCRdb holds only the in-frame ones, with some missing. Of about 130,000 clones in the sample, roughly four fifths were seen once. Sequencing input: peripheral blood. These receptors were taken from a man aged 40-49 years with active or convalescent COVID-19.

The rearrangement joins TRBV10-3 to TRBJ1-2; weak D call: TRBD1 (6 bases). Germline CDR1 and CDR2: ENHRY and SYGVKD. V gave up 0 bases and J gave up 4 bases, with 15 bases separating them. This CDR3 region has 16 residues. CDR3 residues: CAISESTGSGAYGYTF. For the CDR3, the DNA is TGTGCCATCAGTGAGTCGACTGGTTCAGGGGCCTATGGCTACACCTTC.

The V gene is TRBV7-3, the J gene TRBJ1-5; 8 bases agree with TRBD1. The CDR3 covers 16 residues. The germline V gene has CDR1 SGHTA and CDR2 FQGTGA. The V segment lost 5 bases and the J segment 1 base; nucleotides outside the gene matches: 7. CDR3 amino acids: CASSPQGARSNQPQHF. The CDR3 coding sequence is TGTGCCAGCAGCCCGCAGGGGGCTCGAAGCAATCAGCCCCAGCATTTT.

The chain uses TRBV7-2 and TRBJ2-1, with TRBD2 identical over 11 bases. This CDR3 has 14 amino acids. Per germline, CDR1 SGHTA and CDR2 FQGNSA. V lost 4 bases and J lost 12; bases outside the gene matches: 8. The CDR3 bases are TGTGCCAGCAGCTGGGGGACTAGCGGTATGGCGCAGTTCTTC. Encoded protein: CASSWGTSGMAQFF.

Many counts were recorded for this clone. V gene TRBV6-5 combines with J gene TRBJ2-3; a possible D gene is TRBD1 (5 bases). CDR3 length equals 14 residues. CDR1 and CDR2 (germline): MNHEY, SVGAGI. Trimming left V 5 bases short and J 2 bases short, with 11 bases between. The CDR3 coding sequence is TGTGCCAGCAGTAGGGGAAATCCCACAGATACGCAGTATTTT. Translated, it gives CASSRGNPTDTQYF.

This chain joins TRBV18 and TRBJ2-3, with TRBD2 matching over 8 bases. The V gene end was trimmed by 3 bases and the J gene end by 5 bases; junction bases not matched to a gene: 10. This CDR3 has 16 residues. CDR1 KGHSH and CDR2 LQKENI come from the germline V gene. The CDR3 spells CASSPVGGGPGDTQYF. Here the CDR3 DNA reads TGTGCCAGCTCACCGGTCGGCGGGGGGCCGGGAGATACGCAGTATTTT.

The CDR3 reads CASSSQGEQFF. CDR3 in DNA: TGTGCCAGCAGTTCCCAGGGTGAGCAGTTCTTC. This rearrangement joins TRBV2 to TRBJ2-1, with a possible D match to TRBD1 (5 bases). The germline V gene encodes CDR1 SNHLY and CDR2 FYNNEI. V was clipped by 5 bases and J by 9 bases, with 8 bases between them. This CDR3 comprises 11 residues.

This sequence joins TRBV6-2 or TRBV6-3 and TRBJ2-7; D perhaps matches TRBD1 (5 bases). Deletions cut 5 bases from V and 6 bases from J, with 17 bases between. The CDR3 is made up of 14 amino acids. In germline, CDR1 is MNHEY, CDR2 SVGEGT. The CDR3 nucleotides are TGTGCCAGCAGTCCATGGACACCGATGGGCGAGCAGTACTTC. Its protein product is CASSPWTPMGEQYF.

The chain joins TRBV9 to TRBJ1-2; D remains ambiguous. This CDR3 spans 14 amino acids. In germline, CDR1 is SGDLS, CDR2 YYNGEE. V lost 2 bases and J lost 5, with 13 bases in between. CDR3 bases: TGTGCCAGCAGCGTGAGCCGGACTGATTATGGCTACACCTTC. Residues: CASSVSRTDYGYTF.

The gene calls are TRBV6-5 and TRBJ2-7; possibly TRBD1 for D (5 bases). V lost 0 bases and J lost 2, with 11 bases in between. Germline lookup yields CDR1 MNHEY and CDR2 SVGAGI. This CDR3 spans 15 amino acids. The CDR3 DNA reads as TGTGCCAGCAGTTACTCGTTTCAGGGTGCCTACGAGCAGTACTTC. This sequence encodes CASSYSFQGAYEQYF.

This sequence joins TRBV11-3 and TRBJ2-7, with D possibly being TRBD1 (6 bases). CDR1 is SGHNT and CDR2 is YENEEA in the germline V gene. The CDR3 totals 14 residues. V was pared by 1 base and J by 3 bases, with 10 bases between. CDR3 nucleotide sequence: TGTGCCAGCAGCTTAGGCCAGGGGTACTACGAGCAGTACTTC. Translation gives CASSLGQGYYEQYF.

This chain uses TRBV7-9 with TRBJ2-7; tentative D call: TRBD1 (6 bases). V was shortened by 5 bases and J by 10 bases, with 12 bases between the two germline ends. Germline lookup yields CDR1 SEHNR and CDR2 FQNEAQ (reference sequence). The CDR3 loop spans 11 amino acids. This chain's CDR3 is CASSPEGGQYF. The CDR3 DNA is TGTGCCAGCAGCCCCGAAGGGGGACAGTACTTC.

This clone was seen once. V is TRBV27 and J is TRBJ2-6; D ambiguous. Trimming took 2 bases from V and 9 from J, leaving 14 bases between them. CDR1 is MNHEY, CDR2 SMNVEV, per germline (reference sequence). CDR3 length: 15 residues. CDR3 sequence reads: CASSLGQSYFNVLTF. CDR3 DNA sequence: TGTGCCAGCAGTTTAGGGCAGTCATACTTCAACGTCCTGACTTTC.

This sequence joins TRBV6-1 and TRBJ1-2; no reliable D call. Trimming took 0 bases from V and 4 from J, leaving 9 bases between them. The CDR3 length is 14 residues. Germline V gives CDR1 MNHNS, CDR2 SASEGT. CDR3 nucleotides: TGTGCCAGCAGTGAAGCGTGGCTGGTCTATGGCTACACCTTC. Translating gives CASSEAWLVYGYTF.

The rearrangement joins TRBV12-3 or TRBV12-4 to TRBJ1-2; perhaps TRBD1 as D (6 bases). The CDR3 has 12 residues. V lost 5 bases to trimming and J lost 7 bases, with 11 bases between them. CDR3 bases: TGTGCCAGCAGTCAGGGGAATGCTGGCTACACCTTC. Protein product: CASSQGNAGYTF.

The V gene is TRBV11-3, the J gene TRBJ1-1, with 8 nucleotides matching TRBD1. The trim removed 0 bases at V and 10 bases at J, leaving 1 base unmatched. Per germline, CDR1 SGHNT and CDR2 YENEEA. The CDR3 sequence is 12 residues long. As DNA, the CDR3 is TGTGCCAGCAGCTTAGATACAGGGGGAGCTTTCTTT. Protein sequence: CASSLDTGGAFF. Looking up the rest from reference TRBV11-3 and TRBJ1-1 gives the full variable domain: EAGVVQSPRYKIIEKKQPVAFWCNPISGHNTLYWYLQNLGQGPELLIRYENEEAVDDSQLPKDRFSAERLKGVDSTLKIQPAELGDSAVYLCASSLDTGGAFFGQGTRLTVV.

The V and J genes are TRBV3-1 (or the pseudogene TRBV3-2) and TRBJ1-1; D remains unclear. Germline lookup yields CDR1 LGHDT and CDR2 YNNKEL (reference sequence). This CDR3 is 16 amino acids long. V was clipped by 0 bases and J by 3 bases, with 14 bases between them. The CDR3: CASSQESLAGDTEAFF. The DNA for the CDR3 is TGTGCCAGCAGCCAAGAATCCCTGGCGGGCGACACTGAAGCTTTCTTT.

The chain is built from TRBV5-6 and TRBJ2-5, with D possibly being TRBD1 (5 bases). CDR1 SGHDT and CDR2 YYEEEE come from the germline V gene. The CDR3 has 14 residues. The V and J ends lost 3 bases and 2 bases respectively, with 11 bases between them. CDR3 residues: CASSSLTVQETQYF. CDR3 in DNA: TGTGCCAGCAGCTCCTTGACAGTACAAGAGACCCAGTACTTC.